The clone carrying this TCR beta chain showed up just once. This sample stems from a study of blood T cell repertoires in COVID-19. About the research overall: Italy, Spain and the United States were the sources of the convalescent and acute COVID-19 samples. Sample material is recorded as cDNA or gDNA derived from T cells, B-cell-depleted T cells, or PBMCs.

Original processing methods: It was from reference gene primer amplification that nucleated cell counts were estimated. Some clones are missing from TCRdb's copy, which holds only in-frame ones; the method was immunoSEQ multiplex PCR. V and J calls and clone size are given by that table; D and trimming were obtained from the DNA. Of more than 95,000 clones listed, roughly 90% were seen once; the top ten hold approximately 3.6%. The sample comprised peripheral blood. This TCR came from an older woman with acute or convalescent COVID-19.

The CDR3 DNA reads as TGTGCCAGCAGCTCGATTCGGGGATCTTCTTACAATGAGCAGTTCTTC. Residues: CASSSIRGSSYNEQFF. The V call is TRBV11-2, the J call TRBJ2-1; TRBD2 is a possible D gene (5 bases). V lost 4 bases and J 4 bases, leaving 17 bases between the germline ends. The CDR3 extends over 16 amino acids. CDR1 is SGHAT, CDR2 FQNNGV, per germline.